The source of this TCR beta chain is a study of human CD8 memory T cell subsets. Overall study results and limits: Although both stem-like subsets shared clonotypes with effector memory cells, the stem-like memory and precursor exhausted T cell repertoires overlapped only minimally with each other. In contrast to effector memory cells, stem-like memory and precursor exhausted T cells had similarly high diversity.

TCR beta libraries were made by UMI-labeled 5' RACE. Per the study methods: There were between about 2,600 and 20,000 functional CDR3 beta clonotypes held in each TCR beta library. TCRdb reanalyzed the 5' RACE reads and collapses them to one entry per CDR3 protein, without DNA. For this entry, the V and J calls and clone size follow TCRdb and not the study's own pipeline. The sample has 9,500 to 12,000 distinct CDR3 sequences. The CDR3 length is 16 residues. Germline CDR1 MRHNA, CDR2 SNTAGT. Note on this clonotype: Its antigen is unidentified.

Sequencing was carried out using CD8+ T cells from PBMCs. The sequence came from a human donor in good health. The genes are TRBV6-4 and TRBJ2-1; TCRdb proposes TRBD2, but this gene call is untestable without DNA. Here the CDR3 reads CASRPPGLAVRNEQFF.